This T cell receptor (beta chain) is drawn from a study of blood T cells in healthy people across ages. Germline trimming cut 4 bases from V and 4 bases from J; bases unmatched to any gene: 10. This CDR3 contains 15 residues. Germline values: CDR1 SGDLS, CDR2 YYNGEE. Worth noting for this clonotype: What it recognizes is unknown.

A second PCR, run for about 7 to 11 cycles, used a sample-barcoded 5' primer plus a J-beta primer mix. TCRdb used MiXCR to reprocess the 5' RACE reads, holding one entry per CDR3 protein. This sample yields hundreds of thousands of distinct CDR3 sequences, of which about 25% are seen a single time; 3% to 4.5% belongs to the top ten. Overall study findings and caveats: Considered underestimates were the diversity estimates obtained from one million T cells. PBMCs that were unsorted prevented a conclusive naive versus antigen-experienced comparison.

The same data also contributed to another study, on T cells of mothers and their children. Per that study: Every mother produced more than 8 million TCR beta CDR3 reads, whereas every child provided some 3 million.

The J gene is TRBJ2-5, the V gene TRBV9; 7 positions match TRBD2. The sequence derives from a boy younger than 10 in good health. Sequencing input: blood. CDR3 loop: CASSPSAGSSETQYF. The CDR3 DNA sequence: TGTGCCAGCAGCCCGTCAGCGGGATCTTCAGAGACCCAGTACTTC.